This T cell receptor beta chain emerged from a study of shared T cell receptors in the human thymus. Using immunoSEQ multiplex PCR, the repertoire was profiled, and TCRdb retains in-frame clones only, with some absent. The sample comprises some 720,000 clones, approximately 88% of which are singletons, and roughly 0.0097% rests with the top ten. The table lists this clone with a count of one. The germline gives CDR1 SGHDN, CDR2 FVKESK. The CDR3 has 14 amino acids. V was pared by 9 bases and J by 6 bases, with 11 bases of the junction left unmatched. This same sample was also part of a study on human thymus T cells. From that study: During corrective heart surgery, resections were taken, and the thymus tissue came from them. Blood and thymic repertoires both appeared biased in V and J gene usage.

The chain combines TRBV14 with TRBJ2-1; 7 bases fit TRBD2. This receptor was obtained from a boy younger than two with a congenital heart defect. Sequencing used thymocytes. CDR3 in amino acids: CARHRVGGTNEQFF. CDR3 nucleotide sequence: TGTGCCAGGCATAGAGTGGGAGGGACCAATGAGCAGTTCTTC.